This entry features one T cell receptor (beta chain) sequence. Its target is unknown. This record belongs to a study of CD8+ T cells in alopecia areata. Points from the study as a whole: The study found that many expanded lesional clones persisted in scalp and blood during tofacitinib.

Extracted RNA was reverse transcribed into cDNA, the sequencing template. The assay was immunoSEQ multiplex PCR, and TCRdb's table has in-frame clones only and misses some. The table shows 100,000 to 140,000 clones, with roughly 84% occurring only once. Treatment here: oral pan-JAK inhibitor, 5-10 mg twice daily. The germline CDR1 and CDR2 sequences are SQVTM and ANQGSEA. The V and J ends lost 6 bases and 4 bases respectively, with 18 bases between them. The length of the CDR3 is 14 residues. This rearrangement joins TRBV29-1 to TRBJ2-5, with D perhaps matching TRBD1 or TRBD2 (5 bases each). Source: CD8+ T cells sorted from blood, taken at week 24, from a patient treated with tofacitinib. The clonotype was recovered from a human donor with alopecia areata. The CDR3 DNA reads TGCAGCGTCGTCGAGAGAGGGGTCGGAGAGACCCAGTACTTC. Its protein product is CSVVERGVGETQYF.